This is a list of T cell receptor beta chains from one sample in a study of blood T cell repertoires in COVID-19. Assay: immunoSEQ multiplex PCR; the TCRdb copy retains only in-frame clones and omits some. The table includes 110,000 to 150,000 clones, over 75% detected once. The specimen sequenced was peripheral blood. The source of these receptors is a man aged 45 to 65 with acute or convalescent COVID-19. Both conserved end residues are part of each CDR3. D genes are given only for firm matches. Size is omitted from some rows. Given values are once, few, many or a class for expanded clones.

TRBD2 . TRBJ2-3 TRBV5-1 CASTPGTSADTQYF TGCGCCAGCACCCCAGGGACTAGCGCAGATACGCAGTATTTT
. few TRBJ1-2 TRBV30 CAWSEQGYYGYTF TGTGCCTGGAGCGAACAGGGCTACTATGGCTACACCTTC
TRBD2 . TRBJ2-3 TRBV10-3 CAIRSTSGATTDTQYF TGTGCCATCAGATCGACTAGCGGGGCCACCACAGATACGCAGTATTTT
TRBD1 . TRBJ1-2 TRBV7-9 CASSPGTDYGYTF TGTGCCAGCAGCCCAGGGACAGACTATGGCTACACCTTC
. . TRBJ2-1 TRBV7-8 CASSSLDPLRDNEQFF TGTGCCAGCAGCTCCCTAGACCCGCTCCGGGACAATGAGCAGTTCTTC
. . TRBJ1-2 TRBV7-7 CASSFRGYTF TGTGCTAGCAGCTTCCGTGGCTACACCTTC
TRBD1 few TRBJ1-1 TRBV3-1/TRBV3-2 CASSHLDRGLTEAFF TGTGCCAGCAGCCACCTCGACAGGGGGCTTACTGAAGCTTTCTTT
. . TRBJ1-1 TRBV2 CASSGGRNTEAFF TGTGCCAGCAGTGGGGGCAGAAACACTGAAGCTTTCTTT
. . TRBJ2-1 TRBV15 CATSGGLYNEQFF TGTGCCACCAGCGGCGGACTGTACAATGAGCAGTTCTTC
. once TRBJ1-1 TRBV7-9 CASSPWGLTDFEAFF TGTGCCAGCAGCCCCTGGGGCCTAACAGATTTTGAAGCTTTCTTT
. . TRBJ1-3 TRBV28 CASRRERSSGNTIYF TGTGCCAGCAGGCGGGAACGTAGCTCTGGAAACACCATATATTTT
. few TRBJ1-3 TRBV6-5 CASSSEVLRNTIYF TGTGCCAGCAGTTCAGAGGTTCTCAGAAACACCATATATTTT
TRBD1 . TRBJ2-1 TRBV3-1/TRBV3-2 CASSQDPGTGANEQFF TGTGCCAGCAGCCAGGACCCCGGGACAGGGGCCAATGAGCAGTTCTTC
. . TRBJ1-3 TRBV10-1 CASSDPRAGNTIYF TGCGCCAGCAGTGATCCGAGGGCTGGAAACACCATATATTTT
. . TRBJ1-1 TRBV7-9 CASLALGIGTEAFF TGTGCCAGCCTAGCGTTGGGCATCGGCACTGAAGCTTTCTTT
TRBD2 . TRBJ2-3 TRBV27 CASSGLAGIERGTDTQYF TGTGCCAGCAGCGGACTAGCGGGAATCGAACGGGGCACAGATACGCAGTATTTT
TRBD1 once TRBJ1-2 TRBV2 CASMGARQGFGYTF TGTGCCAGCATGGGGGCTAGACAGGGATTTGGCTACACCTTC
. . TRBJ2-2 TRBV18 CASSPNTITGELFF TGTGCCAGCTCACCAAACACCATCACCGGGGAGCTGTTTTTT
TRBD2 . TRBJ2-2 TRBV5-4 CASSLGLAGNTGELFF TGTGCCAGCAGCTTAGGACTAGCGGGGAACACCGGGGAGCTGTTTTTT
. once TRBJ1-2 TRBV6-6 CASSYSAGVGGYTF TGTGCCAGCAGTTACTCGGCCGGGGTAGGAGGCTACACCTTC
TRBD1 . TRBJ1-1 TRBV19 CASSPKDRGFNTEAFF TGTGCCAGTAGCCCAAAGGACAGGGGTTTTAACACTGAAGCTTTCTTT
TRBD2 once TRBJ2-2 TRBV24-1 CATSGGLFDSGELFF TGTGCCACCAGTGGGGGACTATTTGATTCCGGGGAGCTGTTTTTT
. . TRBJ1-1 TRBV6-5 CASSYSVRNTEAFF TGTGCCAGCAGTTACTCGGTCAGGAACACTGAAGCTTTCTTT
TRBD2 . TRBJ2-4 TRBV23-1 CASSSPGGLTKNIQYF TGCGCCAGCAGCTCCCCGGGGGGGTTGACCAAAAACATTCAGTACTTC
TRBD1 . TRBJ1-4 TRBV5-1 CASSSQGGVEKLFF TGCGCCAGCAGCTCCCAGGGGGGTGTTGAAAAACTGTTTTTT
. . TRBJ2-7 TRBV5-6 CASRLPGLGPYEQYF TGTGCCAGCAGGTTGCCGGGACTCGGGCCCTACGAGCAGTACTTC